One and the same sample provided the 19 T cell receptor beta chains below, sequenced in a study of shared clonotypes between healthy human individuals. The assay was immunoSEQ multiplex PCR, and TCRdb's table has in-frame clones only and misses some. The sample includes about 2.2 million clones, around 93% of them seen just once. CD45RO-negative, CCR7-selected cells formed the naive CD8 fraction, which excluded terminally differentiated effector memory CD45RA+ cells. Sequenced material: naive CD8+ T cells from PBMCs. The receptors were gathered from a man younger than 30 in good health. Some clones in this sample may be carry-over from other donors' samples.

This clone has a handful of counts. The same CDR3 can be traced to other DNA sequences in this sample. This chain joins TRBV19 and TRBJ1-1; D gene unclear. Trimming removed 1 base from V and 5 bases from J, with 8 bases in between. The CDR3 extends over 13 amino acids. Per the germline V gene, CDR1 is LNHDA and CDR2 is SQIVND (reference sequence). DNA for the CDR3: TGTGCCAGTAGTATAGGGAGGGTTACTGAAGCTTTCTTT. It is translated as CASSIGRVTEAFF.

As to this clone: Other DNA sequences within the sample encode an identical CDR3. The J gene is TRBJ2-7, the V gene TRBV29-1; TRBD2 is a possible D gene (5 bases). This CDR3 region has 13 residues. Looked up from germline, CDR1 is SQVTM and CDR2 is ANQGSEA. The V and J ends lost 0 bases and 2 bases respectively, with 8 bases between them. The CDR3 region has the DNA TGCAGCGTTGAAGAGGGGAGACCCTACGAGCAGTACTTC. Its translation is CSVEEGRPYEQYF.

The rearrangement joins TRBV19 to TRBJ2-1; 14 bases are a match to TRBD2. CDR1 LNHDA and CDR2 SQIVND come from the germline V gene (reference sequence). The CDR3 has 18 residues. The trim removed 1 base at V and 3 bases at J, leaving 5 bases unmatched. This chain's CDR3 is CASSIGLAGGPHYNEQFF. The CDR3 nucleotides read TGTGCCAGTAGTATAGGACTAGCGGGAGGGCCCCACTACAATGAGCAGTTCTTC.

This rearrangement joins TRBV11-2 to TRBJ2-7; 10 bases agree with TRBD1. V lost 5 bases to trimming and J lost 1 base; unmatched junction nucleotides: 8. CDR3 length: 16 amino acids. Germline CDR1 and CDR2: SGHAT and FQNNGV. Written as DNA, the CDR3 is TGTGCCAGCAGCACCCGACAGGGGGCTGGATCCTACGAGCAGTACTTC. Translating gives CASSTRQGAGSYEQYF.

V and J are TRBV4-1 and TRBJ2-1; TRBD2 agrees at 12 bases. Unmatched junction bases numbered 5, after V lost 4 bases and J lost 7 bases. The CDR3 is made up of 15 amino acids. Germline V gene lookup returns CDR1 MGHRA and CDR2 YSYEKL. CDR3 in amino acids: CASSPGLAGRNEQFF. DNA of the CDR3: TGCGCCAGCAGCCCCGGACTAGCGGGAAGGAATGAGCAGTTCTTC.

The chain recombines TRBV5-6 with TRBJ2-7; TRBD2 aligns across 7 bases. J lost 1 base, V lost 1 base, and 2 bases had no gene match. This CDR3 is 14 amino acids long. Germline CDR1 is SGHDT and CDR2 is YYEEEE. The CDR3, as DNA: TGTGCCAGCAGCTTGAGCGGGAAATCCTACGAGCAGTACTTC. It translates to CASSLSGKSYEQYF.

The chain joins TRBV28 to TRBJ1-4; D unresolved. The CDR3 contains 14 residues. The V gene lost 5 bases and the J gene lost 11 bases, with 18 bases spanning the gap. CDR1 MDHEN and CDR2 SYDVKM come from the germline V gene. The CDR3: CASSLRPAREKLFF. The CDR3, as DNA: TGTGCCAGCAGTCTTCGGCCCGCCCGCGAGAAACTGTTTTTT.

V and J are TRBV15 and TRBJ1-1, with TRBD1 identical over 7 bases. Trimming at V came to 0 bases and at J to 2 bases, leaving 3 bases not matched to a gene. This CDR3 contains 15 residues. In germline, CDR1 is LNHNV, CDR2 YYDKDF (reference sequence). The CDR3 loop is CATSRDKGANTEAFF. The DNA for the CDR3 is TGTGCCACCAGCAGAGATAAGGGGGCAAACACTGAAGCTTTCTTT.

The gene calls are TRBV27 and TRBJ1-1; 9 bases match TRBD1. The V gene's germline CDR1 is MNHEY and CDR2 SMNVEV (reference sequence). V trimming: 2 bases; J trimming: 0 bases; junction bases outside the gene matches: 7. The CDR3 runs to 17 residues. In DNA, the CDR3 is TGTGCCAGCAGTTTAGGTCCCGGGACAGGGATGAACACTGAAGCTTTCTTT. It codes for CASSLGPGTGMNTEAFF.

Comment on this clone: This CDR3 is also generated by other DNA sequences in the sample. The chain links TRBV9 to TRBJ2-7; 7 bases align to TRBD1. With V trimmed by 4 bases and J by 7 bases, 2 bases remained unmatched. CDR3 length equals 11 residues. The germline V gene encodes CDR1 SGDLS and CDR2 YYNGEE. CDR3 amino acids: CASSSTGEQYF. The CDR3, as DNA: TGTGCCAGCAGCTCGACAGGGGAGCAGTACTTC.

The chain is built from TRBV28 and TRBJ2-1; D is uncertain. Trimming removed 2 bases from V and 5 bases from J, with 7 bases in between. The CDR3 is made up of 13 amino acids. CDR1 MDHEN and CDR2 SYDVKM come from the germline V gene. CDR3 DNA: TGTGCCAGCAGTTTAGGGCTAAACAATGAGCAGTTCTTC. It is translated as CASSLGLNNEQFF.

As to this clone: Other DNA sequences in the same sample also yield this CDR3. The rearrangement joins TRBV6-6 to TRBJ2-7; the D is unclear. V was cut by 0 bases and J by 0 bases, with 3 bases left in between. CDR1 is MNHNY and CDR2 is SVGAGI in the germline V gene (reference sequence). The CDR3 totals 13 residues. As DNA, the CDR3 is TGTGCCAGCAGTTACTCGCACTCCTACGAGCAGTACTTC. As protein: CASSYSHSYEQYF.

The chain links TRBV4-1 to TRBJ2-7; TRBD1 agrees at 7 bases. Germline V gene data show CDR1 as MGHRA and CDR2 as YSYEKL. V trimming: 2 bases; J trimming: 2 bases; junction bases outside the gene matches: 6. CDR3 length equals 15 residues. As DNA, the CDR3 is TGCGCCAGCAGCCAAACGACAGGGAGACCCTACGAGCAGTACTTC. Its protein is CASSQTTGRPYEQYF.

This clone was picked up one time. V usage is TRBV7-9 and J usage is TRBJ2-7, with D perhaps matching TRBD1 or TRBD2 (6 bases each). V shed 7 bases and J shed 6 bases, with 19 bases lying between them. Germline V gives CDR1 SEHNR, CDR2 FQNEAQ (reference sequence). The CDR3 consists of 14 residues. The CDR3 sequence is CASNLYESGAEQYF. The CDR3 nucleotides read TGTGCCAGCAACCTATATGAATCGGGGGCCGAGCAGTACTTC.

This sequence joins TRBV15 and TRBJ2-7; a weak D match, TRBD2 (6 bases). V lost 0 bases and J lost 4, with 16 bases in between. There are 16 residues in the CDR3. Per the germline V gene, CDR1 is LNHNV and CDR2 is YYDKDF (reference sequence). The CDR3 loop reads CATSRDSATRIYEQYF. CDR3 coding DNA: TGTGCCACCAGCAGAGATAGCGCGACTAGAATATACGAGCAGTACTTC.

This CDR3 is CASSSTGTGAGPYEQYF. DNA of the CDR3: TGTGCCAGCAGTAGTACCGGGACAGGGGCTGGGCCCTACGAGCAGTACTTC. The chain recombines TRBV9 with TRBJ2-7; 10 nucleotides line up with TRBD1. Germline V gene sequence: CDR1 SGDLS, CDR2 YYNGEE. CDR3 size: 17 residues. The junction had 13 bases not matched to a gene; V was cut back by 5 bases and J by 2 bases.

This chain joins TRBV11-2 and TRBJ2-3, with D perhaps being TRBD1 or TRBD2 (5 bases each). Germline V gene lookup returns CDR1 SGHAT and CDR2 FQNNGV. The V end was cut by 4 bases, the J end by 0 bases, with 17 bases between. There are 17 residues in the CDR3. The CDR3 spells CASSSRDGRGSTDTQYF. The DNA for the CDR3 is TGTGCCAGCAGCTCCCGGGACGGGCGCGGTAGCACAGATACGCAGTATTTT.

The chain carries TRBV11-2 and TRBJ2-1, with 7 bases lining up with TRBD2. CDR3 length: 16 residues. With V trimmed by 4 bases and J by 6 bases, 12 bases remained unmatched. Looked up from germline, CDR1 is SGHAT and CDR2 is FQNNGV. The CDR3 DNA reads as TGTGCCAGCAGCTCCCCGGGGGAGGGACCGGGCAATGAGCAGTTCTTC. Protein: CASSSPGEGPGNEQFF.

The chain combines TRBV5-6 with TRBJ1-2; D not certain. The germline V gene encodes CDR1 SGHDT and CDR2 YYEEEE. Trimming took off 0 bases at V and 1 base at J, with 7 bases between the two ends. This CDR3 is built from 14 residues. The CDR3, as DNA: TGTGCCAGCAGCTTGGTCGGGGATAACTATGGCTACACCTTC. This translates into CASSLVGDNYGYTF.